This T cell receptor beta chain derives from a study of cytomegalovirus exposure and HLA in healthy donors. This PCR relied on a set of 60 Vbeta primers and 13 Jbeta primers. Repertoires were generated with immunoSEQ multiplex PCR, while TCRdb's copy carries only in-frame clones and drops some. The sample holds 150,000 to 200,000 clones, roughly 81% seen once. The material sequenced was PBMCs. The sequence derives from a man between 18 and 35 years old in good health and CMV-seropositive.

The CDR3 bases are TGTGCCATCAGTGAGGCCATCACTAGCGGGGGCGGACAAGAGACCCAGTACTTC. This translates into CAISEAITSGGGQETQYF. This sequence joins TRBV10-3 and TRBJ2-5, with 11 bases fitting TRBD2. The CDR3 has 18 amino acids. Trimming took 2 bases from V and 2 from J; bases not matched to a gene: 10. Germline V gene data show CDR1 as ENHRY and CDR2 as SYGVKD.